This T cell receptor beta chain came from a study of blood T cell repertoires in COVID-19. Study at large: Acute and convalescent COVID-19 specimens originated in the United States, Italy and Spain. PBMCs, B-cell-depleted T cells, or T cells provided the cDNA or gDNA that made up the material.

Between the trimmed V and J ends, which lost 7 bases and 0 bases, there was a span of 9 bases. The CDR3 is 13 residues long. Germline loops: CDR1 MDHEN, CDR2 SYDVKM. Authors' data handling: The authors estimated nucleated cell counts from reference gene primer amplification. TCRdb keeps only in-frame clones here, not all; method: immunoSEQ multiplex PCR. V and J calls plus clone size are reproduced from that table; the DNA served to infer D and trimming. The sample consists of about 64,000 clones, 85% to 90% of them appearing once. The clonotype originates from a man aged 50 to 60 with active COVID-19. The V gene is TRBV28, the J gene TRBJ1-1, with TRBD1 as a possible D gene (6 bases). Sequenced: peripheral blood. The CDR3 region is CASTGGLNTEAFF. The DNA of the CDR3 is TGTGCCAGCACGGGGGGCCTGAACACTGAAGCTTTCTTT.